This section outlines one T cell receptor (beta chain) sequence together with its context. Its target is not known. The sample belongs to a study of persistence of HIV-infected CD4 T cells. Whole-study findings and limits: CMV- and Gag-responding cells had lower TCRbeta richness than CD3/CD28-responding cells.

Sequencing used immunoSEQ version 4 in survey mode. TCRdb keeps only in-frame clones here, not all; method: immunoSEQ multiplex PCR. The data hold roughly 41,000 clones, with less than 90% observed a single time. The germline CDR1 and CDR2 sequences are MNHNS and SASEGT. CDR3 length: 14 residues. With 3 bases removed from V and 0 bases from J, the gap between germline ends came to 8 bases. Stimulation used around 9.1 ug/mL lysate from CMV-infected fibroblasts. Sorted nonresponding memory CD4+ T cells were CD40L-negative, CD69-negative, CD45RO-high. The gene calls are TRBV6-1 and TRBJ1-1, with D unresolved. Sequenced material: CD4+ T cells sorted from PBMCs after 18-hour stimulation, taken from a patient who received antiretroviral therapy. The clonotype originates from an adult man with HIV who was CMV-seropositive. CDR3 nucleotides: TGTGCCAGCAGTGACAGCGGAGTGAACACTGAAGCTTTCTTT. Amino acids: CASSDSGVNTEAFF.